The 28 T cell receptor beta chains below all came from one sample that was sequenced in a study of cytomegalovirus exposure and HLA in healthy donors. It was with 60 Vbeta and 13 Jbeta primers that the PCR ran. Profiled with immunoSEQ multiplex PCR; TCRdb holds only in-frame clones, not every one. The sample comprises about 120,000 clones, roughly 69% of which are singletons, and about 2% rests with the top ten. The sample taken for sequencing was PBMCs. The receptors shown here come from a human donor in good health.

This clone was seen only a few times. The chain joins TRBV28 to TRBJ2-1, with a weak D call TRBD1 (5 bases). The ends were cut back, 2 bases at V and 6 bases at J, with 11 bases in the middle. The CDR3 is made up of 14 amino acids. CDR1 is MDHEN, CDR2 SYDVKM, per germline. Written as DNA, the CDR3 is TGTGCCAGCAGTTTAGCCAGGGTAGGCAATGAGCAGTTCTTC. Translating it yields CASSLARVGNEQFF.

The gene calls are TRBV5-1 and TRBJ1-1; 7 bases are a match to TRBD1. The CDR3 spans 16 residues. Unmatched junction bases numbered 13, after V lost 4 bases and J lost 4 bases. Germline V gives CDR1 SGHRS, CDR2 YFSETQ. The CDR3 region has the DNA TGCGCCAGCAGCGTCGCCACAGGGGCGGTATCCACTGAAGCTTTCTTT. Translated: CASSVATGAVSTEAFF.

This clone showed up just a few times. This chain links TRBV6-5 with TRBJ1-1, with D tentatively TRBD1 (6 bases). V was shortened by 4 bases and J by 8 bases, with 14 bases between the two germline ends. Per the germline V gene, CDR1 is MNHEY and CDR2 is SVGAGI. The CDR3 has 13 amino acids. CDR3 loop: CASSLQGPLEAFF. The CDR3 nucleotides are TGTGCCAGCAGTTTACAGGGTCCGTTAGAAGCTTTCTTT.

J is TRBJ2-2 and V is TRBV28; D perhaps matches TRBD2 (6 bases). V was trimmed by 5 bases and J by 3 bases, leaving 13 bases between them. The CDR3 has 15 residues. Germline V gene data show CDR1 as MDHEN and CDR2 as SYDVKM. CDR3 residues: CASSKTRTYTGELFF. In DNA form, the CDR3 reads TGTGCCAGCAGTAAGACTAGGACCTACACCGGGGAGCTGTTTTTT.

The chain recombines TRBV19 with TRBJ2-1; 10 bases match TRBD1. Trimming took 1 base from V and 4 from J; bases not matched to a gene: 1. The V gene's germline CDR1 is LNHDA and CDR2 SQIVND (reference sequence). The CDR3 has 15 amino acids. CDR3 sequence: CASSIGQGAYNEQFF. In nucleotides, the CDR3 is TGTGCCAGTAGTATAGGACAGGGGGCATACAATGAGCAGTTCTTC.

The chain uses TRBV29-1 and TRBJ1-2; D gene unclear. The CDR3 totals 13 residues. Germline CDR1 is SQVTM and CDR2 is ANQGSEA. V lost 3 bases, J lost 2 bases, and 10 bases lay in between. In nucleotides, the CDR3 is TGCAGCGTTGATGGGGAGAGAAACTATGGCTACACCTTC. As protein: CSVDGERNYGYTF.

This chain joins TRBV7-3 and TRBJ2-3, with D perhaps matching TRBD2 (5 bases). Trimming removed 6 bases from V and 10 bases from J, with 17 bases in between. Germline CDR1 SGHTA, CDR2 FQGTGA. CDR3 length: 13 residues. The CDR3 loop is CASSIGLNPPQYF. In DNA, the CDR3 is TGTGCCAGCAGTATTGGACTCAACCCCCCGCAGTATTTT.

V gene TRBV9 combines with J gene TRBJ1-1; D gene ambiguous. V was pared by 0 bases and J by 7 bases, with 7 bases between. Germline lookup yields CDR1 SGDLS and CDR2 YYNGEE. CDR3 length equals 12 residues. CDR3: CASSVAGGEAFF. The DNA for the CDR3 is TGTGCCAGCAGCGTAGCAGGAGGTGAAGCTTTCTTT.

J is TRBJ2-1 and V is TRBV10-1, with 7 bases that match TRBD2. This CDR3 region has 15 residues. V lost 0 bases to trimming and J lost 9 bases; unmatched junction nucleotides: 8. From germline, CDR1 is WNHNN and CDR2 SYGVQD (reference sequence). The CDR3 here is CASSESGGRSREQFF. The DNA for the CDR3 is TGCGCCAGCAGTGAGTCTGGCGGGAGATCTCGTGAGCAGTTCTTC.

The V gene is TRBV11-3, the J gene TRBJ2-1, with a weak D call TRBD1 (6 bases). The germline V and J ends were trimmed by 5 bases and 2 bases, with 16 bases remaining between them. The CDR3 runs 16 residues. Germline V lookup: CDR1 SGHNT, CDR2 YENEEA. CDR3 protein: CASSQTTSGAYNEQFF. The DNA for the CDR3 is TGTGCCAGCAGCCAGACCACGTCAGGGGCCTACAATGAGCAGTTCTTC.

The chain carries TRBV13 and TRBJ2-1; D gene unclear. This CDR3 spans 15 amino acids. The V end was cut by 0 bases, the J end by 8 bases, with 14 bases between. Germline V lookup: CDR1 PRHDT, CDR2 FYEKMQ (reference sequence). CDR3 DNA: TGTGCCAGCAGCTTAGGGAATACTATGCTTTATGAGCAGTTCTTC. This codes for CASSLGNTMLYEQFF.

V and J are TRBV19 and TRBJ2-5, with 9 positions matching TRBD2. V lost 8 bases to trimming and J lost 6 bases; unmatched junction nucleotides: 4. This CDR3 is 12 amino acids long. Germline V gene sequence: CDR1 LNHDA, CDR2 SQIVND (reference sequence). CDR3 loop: CASSAGGKTQYF. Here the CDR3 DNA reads TGTGCCAGTTCGGCGGGGGGGAAGACCCAGTACTTC.

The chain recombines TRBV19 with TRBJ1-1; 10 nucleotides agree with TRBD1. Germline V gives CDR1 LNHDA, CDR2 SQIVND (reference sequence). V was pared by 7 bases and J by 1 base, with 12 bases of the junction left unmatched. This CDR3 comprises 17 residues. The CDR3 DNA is TGTGCCAGTAACGTAATGCGACAGGGGGCGCGGAACACTGAAGCTTTCTTT. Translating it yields CASNVMRQGARNTEAFF.

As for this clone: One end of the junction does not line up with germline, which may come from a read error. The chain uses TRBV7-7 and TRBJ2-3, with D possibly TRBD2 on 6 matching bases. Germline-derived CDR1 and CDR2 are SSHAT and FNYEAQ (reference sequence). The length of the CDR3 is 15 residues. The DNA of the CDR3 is TGTGCTAGCAGCTTGACCGGGGGTAGCACAGATACGCAGTATTTT. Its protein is CASSLTGGSTDTQYF.

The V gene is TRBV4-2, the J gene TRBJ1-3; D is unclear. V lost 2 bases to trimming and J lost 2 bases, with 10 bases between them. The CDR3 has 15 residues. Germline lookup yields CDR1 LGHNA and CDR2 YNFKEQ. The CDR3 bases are TGTGCCAGCAGCCAAACACCCCTTCCTGGAAACACCATATATTTT. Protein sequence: CASSQTPLPGNTIYF.

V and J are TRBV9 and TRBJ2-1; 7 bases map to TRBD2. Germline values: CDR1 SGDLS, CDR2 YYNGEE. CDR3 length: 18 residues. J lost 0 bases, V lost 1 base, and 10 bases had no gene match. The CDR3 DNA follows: TGTGCCAGCAGCGTATGGGGGGGGACTGCCAGCTCCTACAATGAGCAGTTCTTC. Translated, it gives CASSVWGGTASSYNEQFF.

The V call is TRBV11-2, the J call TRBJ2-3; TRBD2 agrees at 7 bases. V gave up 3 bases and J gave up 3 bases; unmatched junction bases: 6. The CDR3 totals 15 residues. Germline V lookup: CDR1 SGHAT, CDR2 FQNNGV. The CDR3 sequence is CASSLAGERTDTQYF. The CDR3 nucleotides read TGTGCCAGCAGCTTGGCGGGGGAGCGGACAGATACGCAGTATTTT. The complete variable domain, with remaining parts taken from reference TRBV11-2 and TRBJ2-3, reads EAGVAQSPRYKIIEKRQSVAFWCNPISGHATLYWYQQILGQGPKLLIQFQNNGVVDDSQLPKDRFSAERLKGVDSTLKIQPAKLEDSAVYLCASSLAGERTDTQYFGPGTRLTVL.

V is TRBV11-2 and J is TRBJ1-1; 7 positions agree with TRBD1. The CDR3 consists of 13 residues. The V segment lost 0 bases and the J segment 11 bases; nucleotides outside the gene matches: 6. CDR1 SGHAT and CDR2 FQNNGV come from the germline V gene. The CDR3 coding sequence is TGTGCCAGCAGCTTAGATAACAGGGGCGGGGCTTTCTTT. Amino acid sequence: CASSLDNRGGAFF.

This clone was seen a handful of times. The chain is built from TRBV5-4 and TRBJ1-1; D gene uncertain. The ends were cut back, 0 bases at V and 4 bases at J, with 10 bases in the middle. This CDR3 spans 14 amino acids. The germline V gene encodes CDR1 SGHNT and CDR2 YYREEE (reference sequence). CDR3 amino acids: CASSLGRGGTEAFF. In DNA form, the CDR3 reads TGTGCCAGCAGCTTGGGTCGGGGAGGCACTGAAGCTTTCTTT.

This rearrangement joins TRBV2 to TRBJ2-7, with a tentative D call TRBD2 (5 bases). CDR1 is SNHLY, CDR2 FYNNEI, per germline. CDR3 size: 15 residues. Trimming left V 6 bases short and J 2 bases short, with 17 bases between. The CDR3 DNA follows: TGTGCCAGCAGGGGCCGAGGGCAGAGCCCCTACGAGCAGTACTTC. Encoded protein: CASRGRGQSPYEQYF. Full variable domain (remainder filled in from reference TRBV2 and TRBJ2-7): EPEVTQTPSHQVTQMGQEVILRCVPISNHLYFYWYRQILGQKVEFLVSFYNNEISEKSEIFDDQFSVERPDGSNFTLKIRSTKLEDSAMYFCASRGRGQSPYEQYFGPGTRLTVT.

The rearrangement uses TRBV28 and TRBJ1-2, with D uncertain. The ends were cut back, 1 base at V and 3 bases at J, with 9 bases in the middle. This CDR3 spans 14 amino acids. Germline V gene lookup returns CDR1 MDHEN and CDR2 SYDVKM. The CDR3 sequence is CASSLLRAHYGYTF. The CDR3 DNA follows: TGTGCCAGCAGTTTATTGAGGGCCCACTATGGCTACACCTTC.

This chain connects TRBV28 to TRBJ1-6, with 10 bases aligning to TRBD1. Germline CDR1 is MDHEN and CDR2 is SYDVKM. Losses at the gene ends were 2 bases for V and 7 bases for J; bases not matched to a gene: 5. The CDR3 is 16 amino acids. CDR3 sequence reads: CASSLGTGARNSPLHF. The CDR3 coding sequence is TGTGCCAGCAGTTTAGGGACAGGGGCAAGGAATTCACCCCTCCACTTT.

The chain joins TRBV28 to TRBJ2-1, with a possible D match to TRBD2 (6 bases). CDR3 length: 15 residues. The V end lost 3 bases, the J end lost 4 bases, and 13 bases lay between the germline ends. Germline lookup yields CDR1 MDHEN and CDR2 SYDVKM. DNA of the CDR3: TGTGCCAGCAGTTTCCCCCCGGGAGCGTACAATGAGCAGTTCTTC. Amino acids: CASSFPPGAYNEQFF.

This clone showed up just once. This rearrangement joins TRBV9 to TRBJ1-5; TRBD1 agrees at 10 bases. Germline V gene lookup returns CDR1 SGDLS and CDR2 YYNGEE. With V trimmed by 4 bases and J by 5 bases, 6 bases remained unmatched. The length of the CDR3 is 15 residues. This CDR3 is CASSPAGTGDQPQHF. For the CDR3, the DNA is TGTGCCAGCAGCCCGGCCGGGACAGGGGATCAGCCCCAGCATTTT.

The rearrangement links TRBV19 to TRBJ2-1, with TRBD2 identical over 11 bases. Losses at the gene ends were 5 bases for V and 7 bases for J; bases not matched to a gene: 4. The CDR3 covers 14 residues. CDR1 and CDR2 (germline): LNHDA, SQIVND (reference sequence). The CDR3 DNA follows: TGTGCCAGTAGTGGACTAGCGGGCTCTAATGAGCAGTTCTTC. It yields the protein CASSGLAGSNEQFF.

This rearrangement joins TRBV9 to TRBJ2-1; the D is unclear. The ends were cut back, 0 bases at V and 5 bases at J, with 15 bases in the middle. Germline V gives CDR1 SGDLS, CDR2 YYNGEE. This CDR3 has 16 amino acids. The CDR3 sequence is CASSVGPPSSNNEQFF. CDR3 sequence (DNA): TGTGCCAGCAGCGTAGGGCCCCCTTCCTCGAACAATGAGCAGTTCTTC.

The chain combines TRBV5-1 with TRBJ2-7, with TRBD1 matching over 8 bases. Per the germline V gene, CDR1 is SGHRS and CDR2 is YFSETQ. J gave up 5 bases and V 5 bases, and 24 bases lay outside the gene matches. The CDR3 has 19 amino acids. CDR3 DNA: TGCGCCAGCAGGTCCACTCCGGGACAGGAATTTAGCGGTAGCAACGAGCAGTACTTC. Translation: CASRSTPGQEFSGSNEQYF.

CDR3 coding DNA: TGTGCCAGCAGTTACTCTATGACGGGGGGGTTGAGTGAGCAGTTCTTC. Amino acid sequence: CASSYSMTGGLSEQFF. This chain connects TRBV6-5 to TRBJ2-1, with 8 bases matching TRBD2. The CDR3 runs 16 residues. Germline V CDR1 and CDR2: MNHEY, SVGAGI. The V segment lost 0 bases and the J segment 9 bases; nucleotides outside the gene matches: 10.